The 18 T cell receptor beta chains presented below share a single source sample, sequenced in a study of cytomegalovirus exposure and HLA in healthy donors. Primers included in the PCR were 60 Vbeta and 13 Jbeta primers. The table came from immunoSEQ multiplex PCR; TCRdb's copy has only in-frame clones and leaves some out. Of roughly 130,000 clones listed, about 79% are singletons. Sequences were obtained from PBMCs. The receptors stem from a woman under 30 in good health and CMV-seropositive.

CDR3 coding DNA: TGTGCCAGCACCCCGGGGGGCAGGGCCCTTGGAAATTCACCCCTCCACTTT. Translation gives CASTPGGRALGNSPLHF. The genes are TRBV5-4 and TRBJ1-6, with D perhaps matching TRBD1 (6 bases). There are 17 residues in the CDR3. Trimming left V 6 bases short and J 7 bases short, with 23 bases between. CDR1 is SGHNT, CDR2 YYREEE, per germline (reference sequence).

The chain links TRBV9 to TRBJ1-6, with D perhaps TRBD1 (6 bases). CDR3 length: 16 residues. Trimming removed 2 bases from V and 0 bases from J, with 9 bases in between. Germline loops: CDR1 SGDLS, CDR2 YYNGEE. Written as DNA, the CDR3 is TGTGCCAGCAGCGTTGGACAGAGCTCCTATAATTCACCCCTCCACTTT. Its protein is CASSVGQSSYNSPLHF.

The rearrangement joins TRBV7-8 to TRBJ2-1, with 9 bases that match TRBD2. Germline-derived CDR1 and CDR2 are SGHVS and FQNEAQ. The ends lost 0 bases at V and 0 bases at J; junction bases unmatched: 3. The CDR3 runs to 17 residues. CDR3 in DNA: TGTGCCAGCAGCTTAGCCAGCGGGGGGCTCTCCTACAATGAGCAGTTCTTC. Translation gives CASSLASGGLSYNEQFF. The whole variable domain, filled in from reference TRBV7-8 and TRBJ2-1, reads GAGVSQSPRYKVAKRGQDVALRCDPISGHVSLFWYQQALGQGPEFLTYFQNEAQLDKSGLPSDRFFAERPEGSVSTLKIQRTQQEDSAVYLCASSLASGGLSYNEQFFGPGTRLTVL.

J is TRBJ1-1 and V is TRBV5-1; 8 bases are a match to TRBD1. CDR1 and CDR2 (germline): SGHRS, YFSETQ. This CDR3 is 14 amino acids long. With 4 bases clipped from V and 5 bases from J, the junction kept 7 bases outside the gene matches. The DNA for the CDR3 is TGCGCCAGCAGCGCGGACAGGGCGATAACTGAAGCTTTCTTT. This encodes CASSADRAITEAFF.

The CDR3 region is CASSEGVSSGTGELFF. In DNA, the CDR3 is TGTGCCAGCAGCGAAGGGGTCTCTTCCGGGACCGGGGAGCTGTTTTTT. The chain recombines TRBV9 with TRBJ2-2; TRBD1 is a possible D gene (5 bases). The CDR3 contains 16 residues. The germline V gene encodes CDR1 SGDLS and CDR2 YYNGEE. Between the trimmed V and J ends, which lost 3 bases and 5 bases, there was a span of 17 bases.

The V call is TRBV11-2, the J call TRBJ2-1; 12 bases line up with TRBD2. V dropped 5 bases and J dropped 5; count of bases not matched to a gene: 1. The V gene's germline CDR1 is SGHAT and CDR2 FQNNGV. This CDR3 contains 14 residues. The DNA for the CDR3 is TGTGCCAGCAGCGGACTAGCGGGGAACAATGAGCAGTTCTTC. This codes for CASSGLAGNNEQFF.

This chain links TRBV2 with TRBJ2-5; no clear D gene. The CDR3 totals 12 residues. Trimming took 9 bases from V and 3 from J, leaving 11 bases between them. CDR1 SNHLY and CDR2 FYNNEI come from the germline V gene. DNA of the CDR3: TGTGCCAGTCTTGGCGGAGAAGAGACCCAGTACTTC. Translating it yields CASLGGEETQYF.

This clone was seen once. V is TRBV7-8 and J is TRBJ2-7; TRBD2 aligns across 8 bases. The CDR3 spans 15 residues. Germline V gene data show CDR1 as SGHVS and CDR2 as FQNEAQ. Trimming at V came to 5 bases and at J to 3 bases, leaving 9 bases not matched to a gene. In DNA form, the CDR3 reads TGTGCCAGCAGCCCGCAAGCGGGGGCAAGCTACGAGCAGTACTTC. Encoded protein: CASSPQAGASYEQYF.

The J gene is TRBJ2-1, the V gene TRBV5-1; 9 nucleotides match TRBD2. V was pared by 5 bases and J by 3 bases, with 9 bases of the junction left unmatched. CDR3 size: 16 residues. Germline V CDR1 and CDR2: SGHRS, YFSETQ. This CDR3 reads CASSPVSGGDYNEQFF. DNA for the CDR3: TGCGCCAGCAGTCCGGTTAGCGGGGGTGACTACAATGAGCAGTTCTTC.

The chain has TRBV11-3 and TRBJ2-7; D uncertain. Trimming cost V 3 bases and J 5 bases, with 8 bases left between them. This CDR3 spans 12 amino acids. CDR1 is SGHNT, CDR2 YENEEA, per germline. CDR3 sequence reads: CASSFTFNEQYF. The CDR3 bases are TGTGCCAGCAGCTTCACTTTCAACGAGCAGTACTTC. The whole variable domain, remainder taken from reference TRBV11-3 and TRBJ2-7, is EAGVVQSPRYKIIEKKQPVAFWCNPISGHNTLYWYLQNLGQGPELLIRYENEEAVDDSQLPKDRFSAERLKGVDSTLKIQPAELGDSAVYLCASSFTFNEQYFGPGTRLTVT.

The chain employs TRBV25-1 and TRBJ2-5; 9 bases fit TRBD1. The V gene's germline CDR1 is MGHDK and CDR2 SYGVNS. The CDR3 has 13 amino acids. Trimming took 8 bases from V and 5 from J; bases not matched to a gene: 6. The CDR3 here is CASGGQGGETQYF. The CDR3 DNA reads TGTGCCAGCGGGGGACAGGGCGGGGAGACCCAGTACTTC. The whole variable domain, remainder taken from reference TRBV25-1 and TRBJ2-5, is EADIYQTPRYLVIGTGKKITLECSQTMGHDKMYWYQQDPGMELHLIHYSYGVNSTEKGDLSSESTVSRIRTEHFPLTLESARPSHTSQYLCASGGQGGETQYFGPGTRLLVL.

This sequence joins TRBV13 and TRBJ2-7, with D perhaps matching TRBD2 (6 bases). Germline V gene data show CDR1 as PRHDT and CDR2 as FYEKMQ (reference sequence). Trimming removed 7 bases at V and 3 bases at J, with 19 bases between. This CDR3 has 15 amino acids. Here the CDR3 reads CASTRALNGGYEQYF. CDR3 DNA: TGTGCCAGCACCAGAGCCTTAAACGGGGGCTACGAGCAGTACTTC.

The chain uses TRBV6-1 and TRBJ2-1; 7 bases agree with TRBD1. J was trimmed by 4 bases and V by 10 bases; bases with no gene match: 10. CDR3 size: 14 residues. CDR1 and CDR2 from the germline V gene are MNHNS and SASEGT. The CDR3 sequence: CAIRTLDRYNEQFF. The CDR3 DNA sequence: TGTGCCATCCGCACGCTGGACAGGTACAATGAGCAGTTCTTC.

The chain carries TRBV6-1 and TRBJ1-5; the D gene is possibly TRBD1 (5 bases). The V end was cut by 7 bases, the J end by 5 bases, with 15 bases between. CDR1 and CDR2 (germline): MNHNS, SASEGT. The length of the CDR3 is 14 residues. DNA of the CDR3: TGTGCCAGCACCCCCGGGGGGGACCATCAGCCCCAGCATTTT. It encodes CASTPGGDHQPQHF.

This sequence joins TRBV27 and TRBJ1-1; 7 bases fit TRBD1. Losses at the gene ends were 6 bases for V and 0 bases for J; bases not matched to a gene: 4. This CDR3 has 14 amino acids. CDR1 is MNHEY and CDR2 is SMNVEV in the germline V gene (reference sequence). The CDR3 here is CASSITGVNTEAFF. The CDR3 bases are TGTGCCAGCAGCATAACAGGGGTGAACACTGAAGCTTTCTTT.

This clone has a single count. The chain couples TRBV14 to TRBJ2-3, with 7 bases lining up with TRBD2. Trimming removed 0 bases from V and 2 bases from J; junction bases left unmatched: 8. There are 17 residues in the CDR3. Looked up from germline, CDR1 is SGHDN and CDR2 is FVKESK. For the CDR3, the DNA is TGTGCCAGCAGCCAAGATCGTGGGGGGGGATTCACAGATACGCAGTATTTT. Amino acid sequence: CASSQDRGGGFTDTQYF.

The sample holds one count of this clone. The rearrangement links TRBV2 to TRBJ1-4; 9 nucleotides line up with TRBD1. The germline CDR1 and CDR2 sequences are SNHLY and FYNNEI. The CDR3 has 16 residues. The junction had 9 bases not matched to a gene; V was cut back by 6 bases and J by 4 bases. CDR3 amino acids: CASRVSGTGINEKLFF. The CDR3 DNA follows: TGTGCCAGCAGGGTCTCCGGGACAGGGATTAATGAAAAACTGTTTTTT.

This rearrangement joins TRBV10-3 to TRBJ2-7, with D possibly TRBD2 on 5 matching bases. The CDR3 extends over 15 amino acids. The V end lost 2 bases, the J end lost 4 bases, and 15 bases lay between the germline ends. The germline gives CDR1 ENHRY, CDR2 SYGVKD. CDR3 residues: CAISEPGGGVYEQYF. CDR3 nucleotides: TGTGCCATCAGTGAGCCAGGAGGAGGAGTGTACGAGCAGTACTTC.